This entry lists 12 T cell receptor beta chains sequenced from one sample in a study of T cells after yellow fever vaccination. In TCRdb, the 5' RACE reads were re-called with MiXCR into one record per CDR3 protein. The profile shows 300,000 or so distinct CDR3 sequences, 6.8% of them singletons. The material sequenced was PBMCs, taken roughly 45 days after the first yellow fever vaccination. The receptors originated from a man between 18 and 29 years old who received the YFV17D yellow fever vaccine.

The table lists this clonotype with a few counts. The J gene is TRBJ2-5, the V gene TRBV6-6; D may be TRBD2 (5 bases). The CDR3 has 13 residues. Germline assignment: CDR1 MNHNY and CDR2 SVGAGI (reference sequence). The CDR3 DNA reads TGTGCAGCGCTACGGAGGTACCAAGAGACCCAGTACTTC. Translated: CAALRRYQETQYF.

This clonotype occurred many times. This CDR3 is CSDQRGAGDTQYF. CDR3 nucleotide sequence: TGCAGTGATCAACGGGGGGCGGGAGATACGCAGTATTTT. This rearrangement joins TRBV20-1 to TRBJ2-3; D is perhaps TRBD2 (7 bases). The V gene's germline CDR1 is DFQATT and CDR2 SNEGSKA (reference sequence). The CDR3 consists of 13 residues. Trimming cost V 7 bases and J 5 bases, with 16 bases left between them.

This clonotype was observed a few times. The genes are TRBV4-1 and TRBJ2-7; D assignment may be TRBD1 or TRBD2 (5 bases each). From germline, CDR1 is MGHRA and CDR2 YSYEKL. This CDR3 spans 15 amino acids. Trimming took off 4 bases at V and 2 bases at J, with 15 bases between the two ends. CDR3 DNA sequence: TGCGCCAGCAGCCTAGACCGGGACCCAGCCTACGAGCAGTACTTC. Translating gives CASSLDRDPAYEQYF.

Written as DNA, the CDR3 is TGTGCCAGCAGCTTGGGGACTGCGAGTGAGCAGTTCTTC. Its protein product is CASSLGTASEQFF. This chain joins TRBV5-4 and TRBJ2-1; perhaps TRBD2 as D (5 bases). From germline, CDR1 is SGHNT and CDR2 YYREEE (reference sequence). Trimming stripped 0 bases from V and 9 bases from J, with 10 bases between. The CDR3 is made up of 13 amino acids.

The V gene is TRBV5-1, the J gene TRBJ1-4, with 7 nucleotides matching TRBD1. The length of the CDR3 is 14 residues. The V gene's germline CDR1 is SGHRS and CDR2 YFSETQ. V lost 4 bases, J lost 6 bases, and 6 bases stayed unmatched. CDR3 sequence reads: CASSHGTVDEKLFF. CDR3 DNA: TGCGCCAGCAGCCATGGGACAGTTGATGAAAAACTGTTTTTT.

The V and J genes are TRBV11-2 and TRBJ1-2; TRBD1 agrees at 12 bases. Germline CDR1 and CDR2: SGHAT and FQNNGV. The ends lost 2 bases at V and 1 base at J; junction bases unmatched: 8. The CDR3 contains 18 residues. The CDR3 nucleotides are TGTGCCAGCAGCTTATTAGGGACAGGGGGCATTTTTAACTATGGCTACACCTTC. This codes for CASSLLGTGGIFNYGYTF.

This chain links TRBV4-2 with TRBJ1-1, with D possibly matching TRBD1 (6 bases). Between the trimmed V and J ends, which lost 2 bases and 4 bases, there was a span of 14 bases. CDR3 size: 15 residues. Per the germline V gene, CDR1 is LGHNA and CDR2 is YNFKEQ. CDR3 in DNA: TGTGCCAGCAGCCAACCCCCGGGACAACCCACTGAAGCTTTCTTT. It is translated as CASSQPPGQPTEAFF.

This clonotype was counted ten times or more. The chain carries TRBV12-3 or TRBV12-4 and TRBJ2-2; D gene uncertain. This CDR3 has 15 residues. With 6 bases removed from V and 3 bases from J, the gap between germline ends came to 14 bases. CDR3 in amino acids: CASRLQDLDTGELFF. The CDR3 coding sequence is TGTGCCAGCAGATTGCAGGACCTAGACACCGGGGAGCTGTTTTTT.

This clonotype was seen more than once but under ten times. V and J are TRBV20-1 and TRBJ2-3; 13 bases are a match to TRBD2. This CDR3 has 16 amino acids. Per germline, CDR1 DFQATT and CDR2 SNEGSKA (reference sequence). J lost 4 bases, V lost 0 bases, and 4 bases had no gene match. The CDR3 protein is CSARDRLAGGPDTQYF. The CDR3 DNA follows: TGCAGTGCTAGAGATAGACTAGCGGGGGGCCCAGATACGCAGTATTTT.

The sample holds a few counts of this clonotype. The rearrangement joins TRBV2 to TRBJ2-7; 11 bases map to TRBD2. The CDR3 has 15 residues. Germline V CDR1 and CDR2: SNHLY, FYNNEI. With 3 bases clipped from V and 4 bases from J, the junction kept 5 bases outside the gene matches. The CDR3 DNA is TGTGCCAGCAGTGAGCGAACTAGCGGGGGATACGAGCAGTACGTC. This sequence encodes CASSERTSGGYEQYV.

This chain uses TRBV4-1 with TRBJ2-7, with 7 bases aligning to TRBD1. CDR3 length: 17 amino acids. The V and J ends lost 4 bases and 0 bases, in that order; junction bases with no gene match: 12. Germline loops: CDR1 MGHRA, CDR2 YSYEKL. This CDR3 is CASSRDRDSTISYEQYF. The DNA of the CDR3 is TGCGCCAGCAGCCGAGATCGGGACAGTACGATCTCCTACGAGCAGTACTTC.

The rearrangement links TRBV20-1 to TRBJ2-5, with 11 bases lining up with TRBD2. The V gene's germline CDR1 is DFQATT and CDR2 SNEGSKA (reference sequence). This CDR3 region has 15 residues. Trimming cost V 1 base and J 2 bases; bases outside gene matches: 3. The CDR3: CSARVAGGQQETQYF. The CDR3 DNA follows: TGCAGTGCTAGAGTAGCGGGGGGGCAGCAAGAGACCCAGTACTTC.